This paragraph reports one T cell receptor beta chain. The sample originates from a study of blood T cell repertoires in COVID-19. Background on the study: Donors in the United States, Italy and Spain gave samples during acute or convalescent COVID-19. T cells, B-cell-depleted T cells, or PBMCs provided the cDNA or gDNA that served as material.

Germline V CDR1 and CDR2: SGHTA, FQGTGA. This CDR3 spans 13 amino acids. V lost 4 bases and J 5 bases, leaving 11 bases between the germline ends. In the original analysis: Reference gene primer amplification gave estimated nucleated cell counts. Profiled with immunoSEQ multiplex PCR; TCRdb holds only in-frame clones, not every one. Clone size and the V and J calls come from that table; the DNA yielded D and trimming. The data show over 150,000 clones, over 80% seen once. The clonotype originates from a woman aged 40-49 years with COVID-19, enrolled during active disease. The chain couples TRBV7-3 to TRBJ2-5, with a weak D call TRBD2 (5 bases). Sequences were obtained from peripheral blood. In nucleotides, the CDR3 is TGTGCCAGCAGCTCCTCTAGCATTGAGACCCAGTACTTC. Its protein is CASSSSSIETQYF.